These 2 T cell receptor beta chains were all obtained from the same sample, sequenced in a study of blood T cell repertoires in COVID-19. Profiling relied on immunoSEQ multiplex PCR, and the TCRdb table lists in-frame clones only, not all of them. The sample includes about 230,000 clones, about 90% of them seen just once. The sequencing input was PBMCs or T cells enriched from blood (not recorded which). Receptors originate from a woman younger than 45 with acute COVID-19.

CDR3 DNA sequence: TGTGCCAGCAGCAACGGACAGGGGGGTTATTCACCCCTCCACTTT. Protein: CASSNGQGGYSPLHF. This chain uses TRBV7-2 with TRBJ1-6; 10 positions match TRBD1. Unmatched junction bases numbered 6, after V lost 5 bases and J lost 8 bases. Germline assignment: CDR1 SGHTA and CDR2 FQGNSA. The CDR3 has 15 amino acids.

This chain links TRBV29-1 with TRBJ2-7; D remains unclear. The CDR3 runs 13 residues. The V end was cut by 4 bases, the J end by 6 bases, with 16 bases between. Germline V lookup: CDR1 SQVTM, CDR2 ANQGSEA. The CDR3 spells CSVVVGVQPEQYF. The CDR3 DNA is TGCAGCGTTGTCGTCGGAGTCCAGCCCGAGCAGTACTTC.